This T cell receptor (beta chain) comes out of a study of cytomegalovirus exposure and HLA in healthy donors (TCRdb year 2017). Turning to the overall study: According to an earlier analysis of around 600 of the donors, about 179 million T cells yielded over 90 million unique TCR beta sequences and about 280 Gb of sequence data. An early release that covered around 590 HLA-typed donors contained about 290 gigabases of sequencing data and 65 million to 100 million unique TCR sequences. Of the 300 to 500 genotyped donors, over 80% were placed in the genetic ancestry cluster associated with self-reported Caucasian donors. The study was designed to test whether signatures of past pathogen exposure could be identified by cataloging public T cell receptors. The study used immunosequencing to profile the T cell repertoires of several hundred subjects and linked those repertoires to cytomegalovirus serostatus. Besides the first cohort of 666 subjects, a separate validation cohort made up of 90 to 150 different subjects was used. To predict cytomegalovirus infection status, the study brought together high-throughput TCR immunosequencing, statistical association of individual TCRs with disease status, and machine learning. A later analysis re-analyzed previously published TCR beta repertoires from 666 donors and added high-resolution HLA genotyping to study TCR occurrence patterns. In the later analysis, no new phenotypic data were used to find candidate immune exposures; instead, reliance was placed on TCR beta sequences and their occurrence across donors. To decide whether each TCR beta V gene segment behaved as functional or pseudogenic, an earlier analysis of some 570 of the donors relied on high-throughput TCR beta sequencing. Alongside the repertoire data, information on donor age, sex, ethnicity and CMV serostatus was compiled. In a later genetic analysis, genome-wide SNP genotypes for about 55% of the roughly 700 donors were used, and that subset was treated as a discovery cohort. Every repertoire in the discovery cohort had been generated on one and the same sequencing platform. HLA typing covered class I and class II loci at four-digit resolution. Typing coverage differed by locus: A, B, C, DRB1 and DQB1 were typed in roughly 629-630 donors, DQA1 in roughly 500, DPA1 in nearly 610, and DPB1 in about 450. Several DR-DQ haplotypes were handled as single units for association and clustering, since linkage in the cohort was strong. Among 300 to 500 genotyped donors of the cohort, an average of approximately 220,000 unique TCR beta nucleotide sequences was sequenced per donor, of which approximately 19% were non-productive.

Library preparation used the immunoSEQ multiplex PCR assay. A mixture of 60 forward primers for TCR Vbeta segments and 13 reverse primers for TCR Jbeta segments was used in the multiplex PCR. The CDR3 region of rearranged TCR beta genes was amplified from genomic DNA by a multiplex PCR assay. On the Illumina HiSeq System, the amplified TCR beta libraries were sequenced as 87-base-pair reads. The authors' pipeline ran thus. A later analysis tallied roughly 76 million unique TCR beta chains across the roughly 610 repertoires, and roughly 11 million of those chains were shared by two or more donors. A nearest-neighbor algorithm error-corrected the raw reads and collapsed the reads into unique sequences, merging closely related sequences to remove PCR and sequencing errors. CDR3 sequences were aligned to IMGT reference sequences to assign V, D and J gene segments. Each retained sequence needed at least a six-nucleotide match to both a V gene segment and a J gene segment. Rearrangements were called productive when the CDR3 lacked stop codons and stayed in frame with V and J; all others were non-productive. Following IMGT convention, CDR3 was defined as the stretch from the second conserved V-encoded cysteine to the conserved J-encoded phenylalanine. Sequences without an unambiguous match to a single V gene segment were excluded from the earlier analysis of approximately 600 of the donors. An earlier analysis of 500 to 600 of the donors classified V segments as functional when productive rearrangements were above 56.7% and as segregating when the standard deviation between donors was above 5%. A statistical classification framework was built for diagnosing cytomegalovirus status from the catalog of TCR beta chain sequences. V and J gene assignment, in a later analysis, came from comparing TCR nucleotide sequences with IMGT/GENE-DB human TR gene sequences. A later analysis assigned CDR3 sequences and most-parsimonious VDJ recombination scenarios with the TCRdist pipeline. In a later analysis, every TCR beta chain was defined by the combination of its CDR3 amino acid sequence and its V-gene family, and reads without a unique V-gene family were dropped. A later analysis removed 500 to 650 highly shared, low-generation-probability nucleotide sequences to deal with suspected cross-contamination and a sequencing artifact. For each public chain, a later analysis derived a clonal expansion index from normalized ranks of inferred template counts within each repertoire. In a later analysis, generation probabilities were computed with a VDJ recombination model fitted to out-of-frame rearrangements, and the resulting probabilities were checked against IGoR. In a later analysis, TCR-TCR, TCR-HLA and TCR-CMV co-occurrence was scored with hypergeometric tests, and a repertoire-size bias correction was applied to TCR pairs. A later analysis estimated false discovery rates by permuting HLA or CMV assignments 20 times. In a later analysis, co-occurring TCRs were grouped with DBSCAN, and TCRdist sequence similarity was added when clustering was performed within HLA-allele-positive subsets. Repertoires with fewer than 30,000 or more than 120,000 public chains, plus five repertoires with anomalous nucleotide sharing, were excluded from co-occurrence clustering. The source is immuneACCESS, and TCRdb retained only in-frame sequences with V and J called. Part of the clones is not carried over; for the studies checked, unresolved V genes explain less than half of this, and the remainder is unexplained. The V and J calls and clone size are taken from that table; D and trimming were inferred from the DNA. The sample table lists more than 90,000 clones, around 70% of them with a count of one. The ten largest clones add up to 4.8% of the sample.

The paper as a whole reports these results and caveats: In a later genetic analysis, fewer N-insertions in productive TCRs were reported among donors in an Asian-associated ancestry cluster than the roughly 700-donor mean. Because counts were too low, about 18 rarely observed V segments, including chromosome 9 orphons, were left out of the earlier analysis of a few hundred of the donors. Some IMGT-functional V segments, including TRBV6-2 and TRBV6-3, could not be told apart with the 87-base-pair reads, so those segments were excluded. Several of the top co-occurrence clusters appeared to be linked to parvovirus B19, influenza, CMV and Epstein-Barr virus, according to a later analysis. Because some donors lacked HLA typing at each locus, the association tests relied only on the typed subset. When HLA alleles, especially DR and DQ, strongly co-occurred, TCR associations were difficult to assign to individual alleles. In a later analysis, HLA-associated TCR beta chains showed more clonal expansion and lower generation probabilities than non-associated chains that were equally common. Most TCR sequences were seen in very few donors, while some public TCRs were found in many individuals. In an earlier analysis of 587 of the donors, most TCR beta V segments were observed in productive rearrangements about 90% or about 30% of the time, broadly matching IMGT annotations. Most CMV-associated TCR beta chains appeared to be HLA-restricted in a later analysis, and the HLA associations seemed to be driven largely by CMV exposure. A further reported finding was that TCR beta sequences accurately predicted the HLA-A and HLA-B alleles for most subjects in the first cohort. A later genetic analysis associated a missense DCLRE1C variant with V-gene and J-gene trimming of TCR beta chains, and an independent cohort replicated the association. A cluster of highly shared sequence variants was judged likely to be a technical artifact of the sequencing pipeline. In a later analysis, 15,000 to 20,000 TCR beta sequences were associated with specific HLA alleles at a false discovery rate of 0.05. Only TCR beta chains were sequenced in this cohort, and the absence of alpha or paired-chain data limited detectable features. The study listed 150 to 200 TCR beta chains as associated with cytomegalovirus. Cytomegalovirus status was reported to be diagnosed by the classifier with high specificity and sensitivity in both the original and validation cohorts. In vitro tests confirmed that a few of the cytomegalovirus-associated TCR beta chains recognize cytomegalovirus antigens. Roughly uniform sequencing depth across donors was assumed in presence/absence analyses, although this assumption may not hold. Correlated functional status among segregating V segments might reflect linkage disequilibrium, but an unknown experimental factor could not be ruled out. The only immune exposure information available for the cohort was CMV serostatus. According to the authors, the approach could potentially be generalized to other disease states and immunological phenotypes. In a later analysis, the rate of TCR association differed among HLA loci, with DRB1 alleles having the most associated TCRs and HLA-C alleles having the fewest.

With regard to this clone: Its antigen has not been determined. No base quality values were provided; no much bigger clone lies one nucleotide off.

In total, 630 or so healthy bone marrow donors made up the cohort. All cohort members were sampled while nominally healthy, although unrecorded immune exposures were likely present. The donor tested CMV seropositive, placing the donor among the 250 to 350 seropositive members of the cohort. A peripheral blood sample was collected from each donor, and TCR beta sequencing was performed on peripheral blood mononuclear cells. Genomic DNA was extracted from the blood cell samples with the Qiagen DNeasy Blood Extraction Kit. V is shortened by 2 bases, J by 7 bases, and the region joining them spans 14 bases. There are 14 amino acids in the CDR3, from cysteine to phenylalanine inclusive. Only the CDR3 part of the read is kept: 42 bases, read in frame from the first base. The germline V gene (reference sequence) yields GTSNPN for CDR1 and SVGIG for CDR2.

Sequenced material: PBMCs. Rearrangement joined TRBV30 to TRBJ1-4; TRBD1 is possibly the D segment (6 matching bases). The sequence derives from a man aged 25-40 years in good health and CMV-seropositive. The CDR3 has the sequence CAWSIKGEGEKLFF. The DNA reads TGTGCCTGGAGTATTAAGGGGGAAGGTGAAAAACTGTTTTTT.